A selection of T cell receptor beta chains follows, all from one sample in a study of OX40 agonist ivuxolimab in advanced cancers. Sequencing was performed with immunoSEQ multiplex PCR; in TCRdb, only in-frame clones are kept and a portion is missing. The profile shows over 10,000 clones, under 80% of them singletons. The material sequenced was CD4+ or CD8+ T cells sorted from blood, taken in a trial of the OX40 agonist ivuxolimab. The receptors here all came from an adult with an advanced solid tumor such as melanoma, head and neck, liver or kidney cancer. Each CDR3 is given with its conserved first and last residue. A D gene is named only where the DNA matches it firmly. Size is stated for part of the rows, as once, few or many counts, or as a class when the clone is expanded.

>TRBV28|TRBJ2-3|.|.
TGTGCCAGCAGTTCCGACCCCGGGGGCACAGATACGCAGTATTTT
CASSSDPGGTDTQYF
>TRBV9|TRBJ1-1|.|.
TGTGCCAGCAGCGGGGGGCGGGGTACTGAAGCTTTCTTT
CASSGGRGTEAFF
>TRBV5-8|TRBJ2-5|.|.
TGTGCCAGCATTATCAGTAGCTGGGGGAAAGAGACCCAGTACTTC
CASIISSWGKETQYF
>TRBV30|TRBJ2-1|TRBD2|.
TGTGCCTGGGTGGAGGCGGCGGGGGCCTACAATGAGCAGTTCTTC
CAWVEAAGAYNEQFF
>TRBV7-6|TRBJ2-1|.|.
TGTGCCAGCAGCCCTGACAGCGTCAGTAACCATGAGCAGTTCTTC
CASSPDSVSNHEQFF
>TRBV19|TRBJ1-6|.|.
TGTGCCAGTAGTCCGAGCTCCTATAATTCACCCCTCCACTTT
CASSPSSYNSPLHF
>TRBV5-1|TRBJ2-1|.|.
TGCGCCAGCAGCTCGACGCAGGCCTACAATGAGCAGTTCTTC
CASSSTQAYNEQFF
>TRBV28|TRBJ2-7|.|few
TGTGCCAGCAGTCCTCCGGGTCCACCCGAGCAGTACTTC
CASSPPGPPEQYF
>TRBV6-6|TRBJ2-1|.|few
TGTGCCAGCAGTTACCCGCTGGGGCCTCATGAGCAGTTCTTC
CASSYPLGPHEQFF
>TRBV6-5|TRBJ1-2|.|.
TGTGCCAGCAGTTACCAAGGCGGAGGGGATGGCTACACCTTC
CASSYQGGGDGYTF
>TRBV30|TRBJ1-2|.|.
TGTGCCTGGACCGGGAGAGCTTCTAACTATGGCTACACCTTC
CAWTGRASNYGYTF
>TRBV13|TRBJ2-7|.|.
TGTGCCAGCAGCCTGTCTGGACAATCCTACGAGCAGTACTTC
CASSLSGQSYEQYF
>TRBV7-8|TRBJ2-1|.|.
TGTGCCAGCGAAGACAGCTACAATGAGCAGTTCTTC
CASEDSYNEQFF
>TRBV7-9|TRBJ2-3|.|once
TGTGCCAGCGGGCCGAGCACAGATACGCAGTATTTT
CASGPSTDTQYF
>TRBV7-8|TRBJ1-6|.|.
TGTGCCAGCAGCGACAAGGGGCTCACCTATAATTCACCCCTCCACTTT
CASSDKGLTYNSPLHF
>TRBV7-2|TRBJ1-3|.|few
TGTGCCAGCAGGGGGTTCGGGTCTTCCGGAAACACCATATATTTT
CASRGFGSSGNTIYF
>TRBV7-8|TRBJ2-1|TRBD2|once
TGTGCCAGCAGCTCAGGACTAGCGGGGACGTTACCACCCGGCGATGAGCAGTTCTTC
CASSSGLAGTLPPGDEQFF
>TRBV28|TRBJ2-7|TRBD2|.
TGTGCCAGCAGCGCCCCGCTAGCGGGAGGGCCTATCGAGCAGTACTTC
CASSAPLAGGPIEQYF
>TRBV5-3|TRBJ1-1|.|.
TGTGCCAGCATTATGGGTTTTCACACTGAAGCTTTCTTT
CASIMGFHTEAFF
>TRBV29-1|TRBJ2-7|.|medium-sized
TGCAGCGTTGTGTGGCAGTCCTACGAGCAGTACTTC
CSVVWQSYEQYF
>TRBV7-9|TRBJ2-2|TRBD1|.
TGTGCCAGCAGCTTCAGACAGGGGGCTGGAACCGGGGAGCTGTTTTTT
CASSFRQGAGTGELFF
>TRBV20-1|TRBJ2-3|.|.
TGCAGTGCTAGAGTCGGGACGCAGTATTTT
CSARVGTQYF
>TRBV6-1|TRBJ2-1|.|few
TGTGCCAGCAGTGATAGGGACACCTCCTACAATGAGCAGTTCTTC
CASSDRDTSYNEQFF
>TRBV4-2|TRBJ1-1|.|.
TGTGCCAGCAGCCAAGGACAGTTTCTGAACACTGAAGCTTTCTTT
CASSQGQFLNTEAFF
>TRBV27|TRBJ2-7|TRBD1|.
TGTGCCAGCAGTTTTACAGGGGCTGTCTACGAGCAGTACTTC
CASSFTGAVYEQYF
>TRBV5-4|TRBJ2-7|.|.
TGTGCCAGCAGCTTTAAACAGGTCGACTACGAGCAGTACTTC
CASSFKQVDYEQYF
>TRBV6-1|TRBJ2-4|TRBD2|once
TGTGCCAGCAGTGATATGAGCGGGAGGGCTTTAGCCAAAAACATTCAGTACTTC
CASSDMSGRALAKNIQYF
>TRBV6-5|TRBJ1-3|.|.
TGTGCCAGCAGTTATCGGCCCCCGAGCTCTGGAAACACCATATATTTT
CASSYRPPSSGNTIYF
>TRBV29-1|TRBJ2-2|.|few
TGCAGCGGAAGTCGGGGATGGACCGGGGAGCTGTTTTTT
CSGSRGWTGELFF
>TRBV6-1|TRBJ2-7|.|.
TGTGCCAGCAGTGAACTCGACGGCTCCTACGAGCAGTACTTC
CASSELDGSYEQYF
>TRBV2|TRBJ1-2|.|.
TGTGCCACTTCCGAGCGCGGGGCGGGATATGGCTACACCTTC
CATSERGAGYGYTF
>TRBV9|TRBJ2-2|TRBD2|.
TGTGCCAGCAGTCACACTAGCGGGAGGGCCTACACCGGGGAGCTGTTTTTT
CASSHTSGRAYTGELFF
>TRBV4-1|TRBJ2-7|TRBD1|.
TGCGCCAGCAGCCAAGATCCCGGGACAGCGTACGAGCAGTACTTC
CASSQDPGTAYEQYF
>TRBV5-2|TRBJ2-7|.|.
TGTGCCAGCAGCTTGAGGGGACAGGGGGCCTACGAGCAGTACTTC
CASSLRGQGAYEQYF
>TRBV6-5|TRBJ2-3|.|.
TGTGCCAGCAGTTGGGGCAGGGAGGTAGATACGCAGTATTTT
CASSWGREVDTQYF
>TRBV2|TRBJ2-7|TRBD1|.
TGTGCCAGCCTAGGACAGGGGGGGGAGCAGTACTTC
CASLGQGGEQYF
>TRBV11-1|TRBJ2-1|TRBD2|.
TGTGCCAGCAGCACGCGGGAGGACTACAATGAGCAGTTCTTC
CASSTREDYNEQFF
>TRBV13|TRBJ2-7|.|.
TGTGCCAGCAGTCCCAGACAGTGGGCCTACGAGCAGTACTTC
CASSPRQWAYEQYF
>TRBV30|TRBJ2-3|TRBD1|.
TGTGCCTGGGACAGGGGTTTGGGTGATACGCAGTATTTT
CAWDRGLGDTQYF
>TRBV5-6|TRBJ1-6|.|.
TGTGCCAGCAGCTTGGATCGGGGCTACAATTCACCCCTCCACTTT
CASSLDRGYNSPLHF
>TRBV4-1|TRBJ2-2|.|few
TGCGCCAGCAGCCAAGATCGCCGGATAACGGGGGAGCTGTTTTTT
CASSQDRRITGELFF
>TRBV5-4|TRBJ1-2|.|.
TGTGCCAGCAGCTGGGGCGGGTCCTATGGCTACACCTTC
CASSWGGSYGYTF
>TRBV9|TRBJ2-7|TRBD1|once
TGTGCCAGCAGCGTAGGGGCAGGGGGCACCTCCTACGAGCAGTACTTC
CASSVGAGGTSYEQYF
>TRBV27|TRBJ2-3|.|.
TGTGCCAGCAAGCACGATCCAGATACGCAGTATTTT
CASKHDPDTQYF
>TRBV11-3|TRBJ2-2|.|few
TGTGCCAGCAGCTTAGTTAACACCGGGGAGCTGTTTTTT
CASSLVNTGELFF
>TRBV19|TRBJ1-1|.|few
TGTGCCAGTAGTCACGGGGCTTGGAGCACTGAAGCTTTCTTT
CASSHGAWSTEAFF
>TRBV10-2|TRBJ2-7|.|.
TGCGCCAGCAGCCTGGACTTATTCTACGAGCAGTACTTC
CASSLDLFYEQYF
>TRBV13|TRBJ2-1|TRBD1|few
TGTGCCAGCAGCGATGGGACAGGAGCCCAAATGGGGCAGTTCTTC
CASSDGTGAQMGQFF
>TRBV10-1|TRBJ2-1|.|.
TGCGCCAGCAGTGAATCGCACGAGCAGTTCTTC
CASSESHEQFF
>TRBV7-3|TRBJ2-1|TRBD2|medium-sized
TGTGCCAGCAGCCTCACTAGCGGGAGGAACAATGAGCAGTTCTTC
CASSLTSGRNNEQFF
>TRBV5-1|TRBJ2-7|.|.
TGCGCCAGCTCTCCCGGGACTTTAACCTACGAGCAGTACTTC
CASSPGTLTYEQYF
>TRBV6-5|TRBJ2-5|.|.
TGTGCCAGCAGTTATTCCGGCACGACCCAGTACTTC
CASSYSGTTQYF
>TRBV5-6|TRBJ1-1|TRBD1|.
TGTGCCAGCAGCTTGTTTACAGGGGCTGAAGCTTTCTTT
CASSLFTGAEAFF
>TRBV4-3|TRBJ2-3|.|.
TGCGCCAGCAGCCAAGATTGGGACACAGATACGCAGTATTTT
CASSQDWDTDTQYF
>TRBV7-8|TRBJ2-5|TRBD2|once
TGTGTCAGCAGCTCCCTACTAGCGGGCCAAGAGACCCAGTACTTC
CVSSSLLAGQETQYF
>TRBV28|TRBJ2-7|.|.
TGTGCCAGCAGTTTTTCCTCGAGAGGGGTGTACGAGCAGTACTTC
CASSFSSRGVYEQYF
>TRBV6-1|TRBJ1-5|.|.
TGTGCCAGCAGTGTTATGGGGTTGTCCAATCAGCCCCAGCATTTT
CASSVMGLSNQPQHF
>TRBV27|TRBJ2-1|.|.
TGTGCCAGCAGTTCCCTAGACGGGGCCTACAATGAGCAGTTCTTC
CASSSLDGAYNEQFF
>TRBV28|TRBJ2-7|.|few
TGTGCCAGCAGTCCCCCGAAGGCGGCCCCCTACGAGCAGTACTTC
CASSPPKAAPYEQYF